Below, 20 T cell receptor beta chains from the same sample are listed, as sequenced in a study of identical twins. TCRdb reanalysed the 5' RACE reads using MiXCR and keeps one entry per CDR3 protein. This sample carries around 230,000 distinct CDR3 sequences, roughly a tenth of them seen once, and the ten largest clones take 5% to 6%. Sequenced sample: memory (CD45RO+) T cells sorted from blood. The receptors originated from a woman aged 18 to 35 in good health.

In this sample, this clonotype turned up a few times. The chain carries TRBV12-5 and TRBJ2-1, with 8 bases matching TRBD2. V was pared by 2 bases and J by 5 bases, with 5 bases of the junction left unmatched. Germline CDR1 is LGHNT and CDR2 is FRNRAP. The CDR3 consists of 15 residues. As DNA, the CDR3 is TGTGCTAGTGGTTTGTCGGGGGGGATAAACAATGAGCAGTTCTTC. This codes for CASGLSGGINNEQFF.

This clonotype was observed at least ten times. The chain uses TRBV5-6 and TRBJ2-3, with D maybe TRBD2 (5 bases). Trimming removed 0 bases at V and 2 bases at J, with 10 bases between. The CDR3 is 15 residues long. Germline CDR1 and CDR2: SGHDT and YYEEEE. The CDR3 region has the DNA TGTGCCAGCAGCTTGGATCGGGGTAACACAGATACGCAGTATTTT. It codes for CASSLDRGNTDTQYF.

This clonotype was seen only a few times. The V and J genes are TRBV10-2 and TRBJ1-2, with D unresolved. V gave up 2 bases and J gave up 0 bases, with 10 bases separating them. Per the germline V gene, CDR1 is WSHSY and CDR2 is SAAADI. This CDR3 region has 15 residues. The chain's CDR3 is CASSEGSTPNYGYTF. The CDR3 coding sequence is TGCGCCAGCAGTGAGGGATCTACCCCTAACTATGGCTACACCTTC.

J is TRBJ1-1 and V is TRBV4-3; tentatively, D is TRBD1 (6 bases). The V gene's germline CDR1 is LGHNA and CDR2 YSLEER. Trimming took 0 bases from V and 6 from J, leaving 11 bases between them. The CDR3 sequence is 14 residues long. CDR3 DNA: TGCGCCAGCAGCCAAGATACAGGGTTGCCTGAAGCTTTCTTT. This gives the protein CASSQDTGLPEAFF.

The rearrangement links TRBV29-1 to TRBJ2-6, with D hard to call. This CDR3 contains 12 residues. V dropped 7 bases and J dropped 2 bases, with 6 bases sitting between them. Germline V gives CDR1 SQVTM, CDR2 ANQGSEA. The CDR3 DNA reads as TGCAGCGCAGCCACTGGGGCCAACGTCCTGACTTTC. Protein product: CSAATGANVLTF.

The chain couples TRBV20-1 to TRBJ2-1; 9 bases line up with TRBD2. Trimming cost V 3 bases and J 5 bases; bases outside gene matches: 8. In germline, CDR1 is DFQATT, CDR2 SNEGSKA (reference sequence). The CDR3 extends over 15 amino acids. The CDR3 spells CSASPRLAEDNEQFF. In DNA, the CDR3 is TGCAGTGCTAGCCCTAGACTAGCGGAGGACAATGAGCAGTTCTTC.

This clonotype has just one count. The chain carries TRBV20-1 and TRBJ2-1; 8 bases align to TRBD1. This CDR3 spans 11 amino acids. Germline loops: CDR1 DFQATT, CDR2 SNEGSKA (reference sequence). With 5 bases clipped from V and 15 bases from J, the junction kept 9 bases outside the gene matches. The CDR3 sequence: CSAGNGQGLFF. The CDR3 bases are TGCAGTGCTGGGAATGGACAGGGCCTGTTCTTC.

This clonotype has only a few counts. The J gene is TRBJ2-7, the V gene TRBV20-1; unclear D gene. The ends were cut back, 0 bases at V and 7 bases at J, with 7 bases in the middle. The CDR3 totals 11 residues. The V gene's germline CDR1 is DFQATT and CDR2 SNEGSKA (reference sequence). CDR3 in DNA: TGCAGTGCTAGAGAATTGAGTGAGCAGTACTTC. Residues: CSARELSEQYF.

This chain connects TRBV6-6 to TRBJ2-6; no reliable D call. The CDR3 length is 13 residues. Trimming cost V 10 bases and J 4 bases, with 11 bases left between them. Germline CDR1 and CDR2: MNHNY and SVGAGI (reference sequence). CDR3 amino acids: CATIKTGANVLTF. The CDR3 region has the DNA TGTGCCACCATAAAAACGGGGGCCAACGTCCTGACTTTC.

This clonotype has only a few counts. The genes are TRBV5-4 and TRBJ2-6; TRBD1 might be the D (6 bases). Germline-derived CDR1 and CDR2 are SGHNT and YYREEE (reference sequence). The CDR3 has 16 amino acids. Trimming took off 0 bases at V and 4 bases at J, with 11 bases between the two ends. CDR3 sequence (DNA): TGTGCCAGCAGCTTGGGGGTGGGGGCAGGGGCCAACGTCCTGACTTTC. Translated: CASSLGVGAGANVLTF.

CDR3 sequence (DNA): TGTGCCATCAGTGACGACAGCGGGACTGAAGCTTTCTTT. Protein sequence: CAISDDSGTEAFF. This chain joins TRBV10-3 and TRBJ1-1; tentatively, D is TRBD1 (5 bases). Germline loops: CDR1 ENHRY, CDR2 SYGVKD. This CDR3 region has 13 residues. Trimming shortened V by 3 bases and J by 5 bases, and 10 bases separated the two germline ends.

V and J are TRBV7-3 and TRBJ2-1; D not resolved. Trimming left V 5 bases short and J 8 bases short, with 16 bases between. Germline V gene data show CDR1 as SGHTA and CDR2 as FQGTGA. CDR3 size: 14 residues. CDR3 DNA sequence: TGTGCCAGCAGCCTACGGACCCCACCCTATGAGCAGTTCTTC. Its protein product is CASSLRTPPYEQFF.

This clonotype came up a few times. The chain carries TRBV20-1 and TRBJ1-2; D is ambiguous. Germline CDR1 reads DFQATT; CDR2 reads SNEGSKA (reference sequence). This CDR3 has 12 residues. V was shortened by 3 bases and J by 8 bases, with 13 bases between the two germline ends. The CDR3 DNA is TGCAGTGCTAGTAAGGCCCCGTGGGGCTACACCTTC. Translating it yields CSASKAPWGYTF.

In this sample, this clonotype turned up a few times. CDR3 bases: TGTGCCATCAGTGAGTCGTGGAGGGAGGGCCTCTTAGCCAAAAACATTCAGTACTTC. This sequence encodes CAISESWREGLLAKNIQYF. The rearrangement links TRBV10-3 to TRBJ2-4; 7 bases agree with TRBD2. With 0 bases clipped from V and 0 bases from J, the junction kept 11 bases outside the gene matches. Germline CDR1 reads ENHRY; CDR2 reads SYGVKD. The CDR3 runs 19 residues.

This clonotype was observed a handful of times. The rearrangement links TRBV15 to TRBJ2-3; D assignment may be TRBD1 or TRBD2 (6 bases each). The V and J ends lost 5 bases and 4 bases respectively, with 19 bases between them. From germline, CDR1 is LNHNV and CDR2 YYDKDF (reference sequence). The CDR3 contains 16 residues. The CDR3 DNA sequence: TGTGCCACCAGCCCCCAGTCCGGGGGCGGGGCAGATACGCAGTATTTT. Residues: CATSPQSGGGADTQYF.

There are a few counts of this clonotype. This chain links TRBV5-5 with TRBJ2-7; 8 bases align to TRBD1. Germline loops: CDR1 SGHKS, CDR2 YYEKEE (reference sequence). J gave up 3 bases and V 5 bases, and 7 bases lay outside the gene matches. The CDR3 consists of 14 residues. CDR3 sequence (DNA): TGTGCCAGCAGTTCCGCGGGGACAGGCTACGAGCAGTACTTC. This gives the protein CASSSAGTGYEQYF.

The chain has TRBV20-1 and TRBJ2-1; D unclear. V lost 7 bases to trimming and J lost 5 bases, with 9 bases between them. The germline gives CDR1 DFQATT, CDR2 SNEGSKA (reference sequence). This CDR3 has 11 amino acids. CDR3 DNA sequence: TGCAGTGTGGAAGGAGACAATGAGCAGTTCTTC. Its protein is CSVEGDNEQFF.

This clonotype was seen a few times. This chain connects TRBV20-1 to TRBJ1-1; no clear D. The CDR3 spans 13 residues. V was shortened by 0 bases and J by 0 bases, with 5 bases between the two germline ends. CDR1 is DFQATT and CDR2 is SNEGSKA in the germline V gene (reference sequence). CDR3 DNA: TGCAGTGCTAGAGACAGCATGAACACTGAAGCTTTCTTT. This translates into CSARDSMNTEAFF.

The chain joins TRBV7-9 to TRBJ2-7; 7 nucleotides align to TRBD2. Germline CDR1 SEHNR, CDR2 FQNEAQ (reference sequence). J was trimmed by 5 bases and V by 2 bases; bases with no gene match: 12. This CDR3 spans 16 amino acids. DNA for the CDR3: TGTGCCAGCAGCTTATTCCGCGGGAGTATCGGCCACGAGCAGTACTTC. This translates into CASSLFRGSIGHEQYF.

The CDR3 spells CSAPGRGLARNEQYF. DNA for the CDR3: TGCAGTGCCCCTGGGCGGGGACTAGCGAGGAACGAGCAGTACTTC. The chain couples TRBV20-1 to TRBJ2-7, with TRBD2 matching over 10 bases. From germline, CDR1 is DFQATT and CDR2 SNEGSKA (reference sequence). The CDR3 loop spans 15 amino acids. Germline trimming cut 6 bases from V and 5 bases from J; bases unmatched to any gene: 13.